This is a list of T cell receptor beta chains from one sample in a study of tumor and adjacent non-tumor tissue in lung cancer. In TCRdb, the multiplex PCR reads were re-called with MiXCR into one record per CDR3 protein. The sample lists some 100,000 distinct CDR3 sequences; roughly two thirds were seen once. Sample: distant non-tumor lung tissue. All receptors derive from a man in his sixties with non-small cell lung cancer. Each CDR3 is given with its conserved first and last residue. The order of the fields is V gene, J gene, D gene, clone size, CDR3 length, CDR3 DNA, CDR3 protein. A D gene is named only where the DNA matches it firmly. Some rows mark clone size as missing; the rest say once, few, many or name a class of expanded clone.

v_call: TRBV12-3/TRBV12-4; j_call: TRBJ2-7; d_call: .; clone_size: many; cdr3_length: 15; cdr3_nt: TGTGCCAGCAGTTTTGTGTTAGGGAGACCCTACGAGCAGTACTTC; cdr3_aa: CASSFVLGRPYEQYF
v_call: TRBV4-1; j_call: TRBJ1-1; d_call: TRBD1; clone_size: .; cdr3_length: 12; cdr3_nt: TGCGCCAGCTGCCAGCTGACAGGGGAAGATTTCTTT; cdr3_aa: CASCQLTGEDFF
v_call: TRBV4-1; j_call: TRBJ2-5; d_call: .; clone_size: .; cdr3_length: 15; cdr3_nt: TGCGCCAGCAGCCTTGGTATGGGGGGCGGAGAGACCCAGTACTTC; cdr3_aa: CASSLGMGGGETQYF
v_call: TRBV6-2/TRBV6-3; j_call: TRBJ2-5; d_call: TRBD2; clone_size: .; cdr3_length: 15; cdr3_nt: TGTGCCAGCAGAGCAGCGCGGGAGTTGCGAGAGACCCAGTACTTC; cdr3_aa: CASRAARELRETQYF
v_call: TRBV4-2; j_call: TRBJ1-5; d_call: .; clone_size: many; cdr3_length: 13; cdr3_nt: TGTGCCAGCAGCCAAGAGGTATGGCAGCCCCAGCATTTT; cdr3_aa: CASSQEVWQPQHF
v_call: TRBV19; j_call: TRBJ1-2; d_call: .; clone_size: few; cdr3_length: 14; cdr3_nt: TGTGCCAGTAAAGATAGGGACGGACACTATGGCTACACCTTC; cdr3_aa: CASKDRDGHYGYTF
v_call: TRBV29-1; j_call: TRBJ2-3; d_call: .; clone_size: once; cdr3_length: 14; cdr3_nt: TGCAGCGTTACGGGATGGGGGGTTGCAGATACGCAGTATTTT; cdr3_aa: CSVTGWGVADTQYF
v_call: TRBV11-3; j_call: TRBJ2-1; d_call: TRBD1; clone_size: once; cdr3_length: 19; cdr3_nt: TGTGCCAGTAGCTCCCGGTCACCCTCGGGGCGAGGGGGCACCAATGAACAGTTCTTC; cdr3_aa: CASSSRSPSGRGGTNEQFF
v_call: TRBV28; j_call: TRBJ2-2; d_call: TRBD1; clone_size: many; cdr3_length: 14; cdr3_nt: TGTGCCAGCAGGACAGGGGGGGCTGCCGGGGAGCTGTTTTTT; cdr3_aa: CASRTGGAAGELFF
v_call: TRBV4-3; j_call: TRBJ2-7; d_call: TRBD2; clone_size: .; cdr3_length: 16; cdr3_nt: TGCGCCAGTAGACAAGACCAGGCTAGCGGGAGTTACGAGCAGTACTTC; cdr3_aa: CASRQDQASGSYEQYF
v_call: TRBV4-1; j_call: TRBJ2-2; d_call: .; clone_size: many; cdr3_length: 14; cdr3_nt: TGCGCCAGCAGCCTAGGGGGTGGAGGAGGGGAGCTGTTTTTT; cdr3_aa: CASSLGGGGGELFF
v_call: TRBV12-3/TRBV12-4; j_call: TRBJ2-7; d_call: TRBD2; clone_size: many; cdr3_length: 15; cdr3_nt: TGTGCCAGCAGGCCGGGGACTAGCGGGATCTACGAGCAGTACTTC; cdr3_aa: CASRPGTSGIYEQYF
v_call: TRBV11-1; j_call: TRBJ2-6; d_call: .; clone_size: once; cdr3_length: 15; cdr3_nt: TGTGCCAGCGGCCAACGGGGTTCTGGGGCCAACGTCCTAACTTTC; cdr3_aa: CASGQRGSGANVLTF
v_call: TRBV6-2/TRBV6-3; j_call: TRBJ2-4; d_call: TRBD2; clone_size: .; cdr3_length: 15; cdr3_nt: TGTGTCAGCAGTTCAGCGGGAGGTGCCAAAAGCATTCAGTACTTC; cdr3_aa: CVSSSAGGAKSIQYF
v_call: TRBV6-5; j_call: TRBJ1-1; d_call: .; clone_size: many; cdr3_length: 14; cdr3_nt: TGTGCCAGCAGTCCCGCACCCTCTAACACTGAAGCTTTCTTT; cdr3_aa: CASSPAPSNTEAFF
v_call: TRBV4-1; j_call: TRBJ1-5; d_call: .; clone_size: many; cdr3_length: 16; cdr3_nt: TGCGCCAGCAGCCAAGATGTAGTGGGGAGCAATCAGCCCCAGCATTTT; cdr3_aa: CASSQDVVGSNQPQHF
v_call: TRBV6-5; j_call: TRBJ2-3; d_call: TRBD2; clone_size: .; cdr3_length: 16; cdr3_nt: TGTGCCAGCAAGGGACTAGCGCTCGTCAGTGGGGATACGCAGTATTTT; cdr3_aa: CASKGLALVSGDTQYF
v_call: TRBV20-1; j_call: TRBJ2-5; d_call: TRBD2; clone_size: .; cdr3_length: 15; cdr3_nt: TGCAGTGCGCAAGGACTAGCGGGGGGCCAAGAGACCCAGTACTTC; cdr3_aa: CSAQGLAGGQETQYF
v_call: TRBV4-1; j_call: TRBJ2-7; d_call: TRBD2; clone_size: .; cdr3_length: 16; cdr3_nt: TGCGCCAGCAGCCAAGTGACTAGCGGGGGGACGTATGAGCAGTACTTC; cdr3_aa: CASSQVTSGGTYEQYF